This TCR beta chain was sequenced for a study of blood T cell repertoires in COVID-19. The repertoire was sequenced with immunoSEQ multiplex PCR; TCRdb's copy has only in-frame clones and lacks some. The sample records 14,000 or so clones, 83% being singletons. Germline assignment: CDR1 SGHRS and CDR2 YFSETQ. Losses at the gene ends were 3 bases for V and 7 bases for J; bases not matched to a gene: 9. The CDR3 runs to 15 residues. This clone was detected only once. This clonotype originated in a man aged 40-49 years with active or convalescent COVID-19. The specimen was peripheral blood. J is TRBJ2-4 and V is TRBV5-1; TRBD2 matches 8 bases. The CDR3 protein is CASSYPREGVNIQYF. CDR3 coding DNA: TGCGCCAGCAGCTACCCCCGGGAGGGAGTGAACATTCAGTACTTC.